The 8 T cell receptor beta chains given below trace back to one sample, sequenced in a study of human T cells and chemical hapten exposure. MiXCR was run by TCRdb on the 5' RACE reads, yielding one entry per CDR3 protein. The sample holds about 81,000 distinct CDR3 sequences, roughly 7.7% seen once. Before extraction, the whole blood was not fractionated, and total RNA was taken from it. The receptors derive from a male donor in good health.

The V and J genes are TRBV29-1 and TRBJ1-1, with D perhaps TRBD1 (6 bases). Trimming took off 6 bases at V and 1 base at J, with 21 bases between the two ends. CDR1 and CDR2 from the germline V gene are SQVTM and ANQGSEA. CDR3 size: 16 residues. The CDR3 protein is CSVFLTTGKGNTEAFF. The CDR3 DNA sequence: TGCAGCGTGTTTCTAACTACAGGGAAAGGGAACACTGAAGCTTTCTTT.

J is TRBJ2-7 and V is TRBV6-2 or TRBV6-3; 12 bases are a match to TRBD1. The V and J ends lost 4 bases and 1 base, in that order; junction bases with no gene match: 5. The CDR3 runs to 16 residues. CDR1 and CDR2 from the germline V gene are MNHEY and SVGEGT. The CDR3 DNA sequence: TGTGCCAGCAGTTCCGGGACAGGGGGCTATTCCTACGAGCAGTACTTC. Amino acids: CASSSGTGGYSYEQYF.

A word on this clonotype: The CDR3 does not close with the conserved phenylalanine or tryptophan, likely indicating a read error. The gene calls are TRBV7-3 and TRBJ2-3; 7 bases agree with TRBD1. Germline V lookup: CDR1 SGHTA, CDR2 FQGTGA. This CDR3 spans 14 amino acids. The V and J ends lost 3 bases and 2 bases, in that order; junction bases with no gene match: 2. The CDR3 nucleotides read TGTGCCAGCAGCTTCGACAGGGACACAGATACGCAGTATATT. This translates into CASSFDRDTDTQYI.

There are a few counts of this clonotype. This rearrangement joins TRBV29-1 to TRBJ2-1; no firm D call. CDR3 length: 12 amino acids. Trimming took 3 bases from V and 0 from J, leaving 3 bases between them. Germline V CDR1 and CDR2: SQVTM, ANQGSEA. The CDR3 loop is CSVDISYNEQFF. The DNA for the CDR3 is TGCAGCGTTGACATCTCCTACAATGAGCAGTTCTTC.

At least ten counts were recorded for this clonotype. The genes are TRBV29-1 and TRBJ2-1, with a weak D call TRBD1 (6 bases). Germline CDR1 and CDR2: SQVTM and ANQGSEA. This CDR3 comprises 14 residues. V was shortened by 5 bases and J by 4 bases, with 15 bases between the two germline ends. CDR3 amino acids: CSVCDRKAYNEQFF. The DNA of the CDR3 is TGCAGCGTTTGCGACAGGAAAGCTTACAATGAGCAGTTCTTC.

This clonotype was seen repeatedly, ten times or more. The rearrangement joins TRBV29-1 to TRBJ1-1; possibly TRBD1 for D (5 bases). Germline CDR1 reads SQVTM; CDR2 reads ANQGSEA. V lost 7 bases and J lost 8, with 14 bases in between. The CDR3 totals 11 residues. DNA for the CDR3: TGCAGCGCAGATCGGGGGGGAGAAGCTTTCTTT. It codes for CSADRGGEAFF. The full variable domain, completed using reference TRBV29-1 and TRBJ1-1, is SAVISQKPSRDICQRGTSLTIQCQVDSQVTMMFWYRQQPGQSLTLIATANQGSEATYESGFVIDKFPISRPNLTFSTLTVSNMSPEDSSIYLCSADRGGEAFFGQGTRLTVV.

Remarks on this clonotype: Given a much more abundant clone one base away, this may be a read error. CDR3 region: CASSLKTSGVVTDTQYF. The CDR3 DNA reads TGTGCCAGCAGCTTGAAAACTAGCGGGGTCGTCACAGATACGCAGTATTTT. The rearrangement uses TRBV5-4 and TRBJ2-3, with 10 positions matching TRBD2. The CDR3 runs to 17 residues. Germline CDR1 is SGHNT and CDR2 is YYREEE (reference sequence). V lost 1 base to trimming and J lost 2 bases; unmatched junction nucleotides: 7.

This clonotype appeared a few times. The chain joins TRBV5-1 to TRBJ1-2; the match to TRBD1 covers 9 bases. V shed 4 bases and J 4 bases; nucleotides not matched to a gene: 8. Germline V gives CDR1 SGHRS, CDR2 YFSETQ. This CDR3 spans 15 amino acids. CDR3 protein: CASSQGQGSLYGYTF. The CDR3 DNA reads TGCGCCAGCAGCCAAGGACAGGGGAGCCTCTATGGCTACACCTTC.